This T cell receptor beta chain was captured by sequencing in a study of blood T cell repertoires in COVID-19. Original analysis: Estimates of nucleated cell counts were drawn from the amplification of reference gene primers. Libraries were prepared by immunoSEQ multiplex PCR; TCRdb keeps only in-frame clonotypes and omits some of them. The V and J calls and clone size were taken over from that table, and D and trimming were inferred from the DNA. The sample holds a few hundred thousand clones; 86% are singletons and the top ten take about 3%. Sequences were obtained from peripheral blood. The receptor's source is a woman between 25 and 40 years old with active or convalescent COVID-19.

The CDR3: CASSLYLAGGVNEQFF. CDR3 coding DNA: TGTGCCAGCAGCTTATATCTAGCGGGGGGTGTCAATGAGCAGTTCTTC. The chain is built from TRBV7-9 and TRBJ2-1, with 11 bases identical to TRBD2. CDR1 is SEHNR and CDR2 is FQNEAQ in the germline V gene (reference sequence). V lost 2 bases to trimming and J lost 6 bases; unmatched junction nucleotides: 6. The CDR3 runs to 16 residues. Filled out from reference TRBV7-9 and TRBJ2-1, the complete variable domain reads DTGVSQNPRHKITKRGQNVTFRCDPISEHNRLYWYRQTLGQGPEFLTYFQNEAQLEKSRLLSDRFSAERPKGSFSTLEIQRTEQGDSAMYLCASSLYLAGGVNEQFFGPGTRLTVL.